Each of the 18 T cell receptor beta chains below was sequenced from the same sample in a study of cytomegalovirus exposure and HLA in healthy donors. PCR was performed using 60 Vbeta and 13 Jbeta primers. Some clones are missing from TCRdb's copy, which holds only in-frame ones; the method was immunoSEQ multiplex PCR. The sample records under 200,000 clones, approximately 86% being singletons. Material for sequencing was PBMCs. These receptors all stem from a woman under 30 in good health and CMV-seronegative.

The chain carries TRBV28 and TRBJ2-5, with D perhaps TRBD2 (5 bases). The CDR3 sequence is 14 residues long. CDR1 is MDHEN, CDR2 SYDVKM, per germline. Trimming cost V 2 bases and J 2 bases, with 9 bases left between them. This chain's CDR3 is CASSLQRLQETQYF. The CDR3 DNA follows: TGTGCCAGCAGTTTACAGCGGCTACAAGAGACCCAGTACTTC.

The table lists this clone with a few counts. The J gene is TRBJ2-7, the V gene TRBV27, with unresolved D. V was pared by 3 bases and J by 3 bases, with 9 bases between. CDR1 and CDR2 from the germline V gene are MNHEY and SMNVEV (reference sequence). The CDR3 is 13 amino acids. CDR3 coding DNA: TGTGCCAGCAGTTTCGGCAGCGACTACGAGCAGTACTTC. Translating gives CASSFGSDYEQYF.

The chain is built from TRBV5-1 and TRBJ1-2; D is unresolved. The germline CDR1 and CDR2 sequences are SGHRS and YFSETQ. The V gene lost 5 bases and the J gene lost 4 bases, with 21 bases spanning the gap. The CDR3 contains 16 residues. In nucleotides, the CDR3 is TGCGCCAGCAGGGCAAACGATCATCACCAAACCTATGGCTACACCTTC. Translated: CASRANDHHQTYGYTF.

The rearrangement joins TRBV19 to TRBJ1-2; tentative D call: TRBD1 (6 bases). With 8 bases removed from V and 4 bases from J, the gap between germline ends came to 17 bases. The CDR3 consists of 14 residues. CDR1 and CDR2 (germline): LNHDA, SQIVND (reference sequence). This CDR3 reads CASRLGGRAYGYTF. CDR3 DNA sequence: TGTGCCAGTCGCTTAGGGGGACGGGCCTATGGCTACACCTTC.

Regarding this clone: The junction departs from the called germline gene at one end, perhaps through a read error. Other DNA sequences in the sample encode the same CDR3. V gene TRBV27 combines with J gene TRBJ2-2; D is unclear. Germline V lookup: CDR1 MNHEY, CDR2 SMNVEV (reference sequence). The CDR3 covers 13 residues. CDR3 bases: TGTGCCAGCAGTCCTGCGAACGCCGGGGAGCTGTTTTTT. As protein: CASSPANAGELFF.

The V call is TRBV23-1, the J call TRBJ1-2; the D gene is possibly TRBD1 (6 bases). TRBV23-1 is given ORF status, its function remaining uncertain. Between the trimmed V and J ends, which lost 2 bases and 6 bases, there was a span of 37 bases. The CDR3 is 22 residues long. The CDR3 loop reads CASSQPSGGKLLSGSWWDGYTF. In DNA form, the CDR3 reads TGCGCCAGCAGTCAACCCTCGGGGGGCAAACTACTATCCGGCTCTTGGTGGGATGGCTACACCTTC.

The chain joins TRBV7-2 to TRBJ1-6, with TRBD1 matching over 7 bases. This CDR3 is built from 15 residues. Germline assignment: CDR1 SGHTA and CDR2 FQGNSA. V was clipped by 5 bases and J by 6 bases; unmatched bases: 7. The CDR3 DNA reads as TGTGCCAGCAGCCCGAACCGGGACAGTAATTCACCCCTCCACTTT. It translates to CASSPNRDSNSPLHF.

The V gene is TRBV28, the J gene TRBJ2-6; the match to TRBD2 covers 7 bases. The germline gives CDR1 MDHEN, CDR2 SYDVKM. This CDR3 contains 17 residues. The J segment lost 0 bases and the V segment lost 2 bases, leaving 4 bases of the junction unmatched. In DNA, the CDR3 is TGTGCCAGCAGTTTAAGTACTAGCGCCTCTGGGGCCAACGTCCTGACTTTC. It translates to CASSLSTSASGANVLTF.

The chain couples TRBV6-6 to TRBJ2-1, with D tentatively TRBD1 (6 bases). Germline V gene lookup returns CDR1 MNHNY and CDR2 SVGAGI (reference sequence). The CDR3 is 14 residues long. Trimming stripped 6 bases from V and 7 bases from J, with 16 bases between. The CDR3, as DNA: TGTGCCAGCAGCGAACTTCAGGGGTCTAATGAGCAGTTCTTC. Amino acid sequence: CASSELQGSNEQFF.

This chain uses TRBV11-1 with TRBJ2-7; D possibly corresponds to TRBD1 (5 bases). Trimming cost V 6 bases and J 1 base, with 16 bases left between them. The germline CDR1 and CDR2 sequences are SGHAT and FQDESV (reference sequence). The CDR3 extends over 15 amino acids. CDR3 in DNA: TGTGCCAGCAGTCGTTCCACAGGTCTTTCCTACGAGCAGTACTTC. Translation gives CASSRSTGLSYEQYF.

The chain has TRBV2 and TRBJ1-2, with 7 bases aligning to TRBD1. Germline-derived CDR1 and CDR2 are SNHLY and FYNNEI. This CDR3 has 15 amino acids. Trimming removed 1 base from V and 4 bases from J; junction bases left unmatched: 6. The CDR3 DNA is TGTGCCAGCAGTGAAGGGCGACAGGGCTCCTATGGCTACACCTTC. It yields the protein CASSEGRQGSYGYTF.

The J gene is TRBJ2-3, the V gene TRBV7-9; 7 bases line up with TRBD2. CDR1 is SEHNR and CDR2 is FQNEAQ in the germline V gene (reference sequence). This CDR3 comprises 15 residues. V lost 1 base to trimming and J lost 4 bases; unmatched junction nucleotides: 5. This CDR3 reads CASSLVGGSPDTQYF. CDR3 coding DNA: TGTGCCAGCAGCTTAGTTGGCGGGAGCCCAGATACGCAGTATTTT.

The rearrangement uses TRBV4-2 and TRBJ2-5; perhaps TRBD2 as D (6 bases). Trimming removed 0 bases from V and 3 bases from J, with 14 bases in between. The CDR3 extends over 16 amino acids. The V gene's germline CDR1 is LGHNA and CDR2 YNFKEQ. CDR3 sequence (DNA): TGTGCCAGCAGCCAAGATGGGAGGCGTGGGGAAGAGACCCAGTACTTC. Amino acids: CASSQDGRRGEETQYF.

The gene calls are TRBV28 and TRBJ1-6; D gene ambiguous. Germline loops: CDR1 MDHEN, CDR2 SYDVKM. V was clipped by 6 bases and J by 5 bases, with 8 bases between them. There are 13 residues in the CDR3. The CDR3 reads CASSRIDNSPLHF. The CDR3 nucleotides read TGTGCCAGCAGCCGAATAGATAATTCACCCCTCCACTTT.

The V and J genes are TRBV6-6 and TRBJ1-1, with a possible D match to TRBD1 (6 bases). This CDR3 is built from 14 residues. V shed 4 bases and J shed 2 bases, with 11 bases lying between them. Per germline, CDR1 MNHNY and CDR2 SVGAGI (reference sequence). In DNA, the CDR3 is TGTGCCAGCAGTTCGAGGACAGTCAACACTGAAGCTTTCTTT. Amino acids: CASSSRTVNTEAFF.

This chain uses TRBV6-4 with TRBJ2-1, with 10 bases that match TRBD2. From germline, CDR1 is MRHNA and CDR2 SNTAGT. The CDR3 contains 16 residues. Trimming cost V 2 bases and J 7 bases; bases outside gene matches: 8. The CDR3 nucleotides read TGTGCCAGCAGTGACGGCCTAGCGGGAGACTTGAATGAGCAGTTCTTC. Its translation is CASSDGLAGDLNEQFF.

The chain combines TRBV2 with TRBJ2-7; D call uncertain. The CDR3 is 12 residues long. V lost 7 bases and J lost 0, with 7 bases in between. The germline CDR1 and CDR2 sequences are SNHLY and FYNNEI. DNA of the CDR3: TGTGCCAGCACGGAGAGCTCCTACGAGCAGTACTTC. Translation: CASTESSYEQYF.

The chain employs TRBV19 and TRBJ2-1; TRBD2 agrees at 11 bases. V was clipped by 2 bases and J by 11 bases; unmatched bases: 5. Looked up from germline, CDR1 is LNHDA and CDR2 is SQIVND (reference sequence). The CDR3 length is 14 residues. As DNA, the CDR3 is TGTGCCAGTAGTATAACCGGGACTAGCGGTAAGCAGTTCTTC. This codes for CASSITGTSGKQFF.